Listed here are 13 T cell receptor beta chains from one sample, sequenced in a study of beta chain features in type 1 diabetes. General observations from the study: Significant though moderate, a shortening of TCRB CDR3s appeared in all four CD4+ subsets of Type 1 diabetes patients.

For these TCRs, the target antigens are not known. Since all of the isolated RNA was reverse transcribed, expressed TCRB transcripts were what got sequenced. Libraries were prepared by immunoSEQ multiplex PCR; TCRdb keeps only in-frame clonotypes and omits some of them. This table has hundreds of thousands of clones, 14% appearing once. The sample consisted of naive CD4+ T cells from blood. The receptors stem from a man between 25 and 39 years old with type 1 diabetes.

As for this clone: Within the sample, other DNA sequences also encode this same CDR3. CDR3 sequence reads: CASSRRENTEAFF. DNA for the CDR3: TGTGCCAGCTCCCGGAGGGAGAACACTGAAGCTTTCTTT. This rearrangement joins TRBV27 to TRBJ1-1; D not resolved. The V and J ends lost 8 bases and 1 base respectively, with 11 bases between them. Germline V lookup: CDR1 MNHEY, CDR2 SMNVEV (reference sequence). CDR3 length: 13 residues.

V and J are TRBV27 and TRBJ2-1, with 7 bases aligning to TRBD2. Losses at the gene ends were 6 bases for V and 8 bases for J; bases not matched to a gene: 13. There are 15 residues in the CDR3. CDR1 and CDR2 from the germline V gene are MNHEY and SMNVEV (reference sequence). The DNA for the CDR3 is TGTGCCAGCAGGCGAGAGGGAGGGAAGTTGGATGAGCAGTTCTTC. Its protein product is CASRREGGKLDEQFF.

The table lists this clone with a few counts. This sequence joins TRBV14 and TRBJ1-3; maybe TRBD1 (5 bases). Trimming cost V 1 base and J 8 bases, with 6 bases left between them. CDR1 SGHDN and CDR2 FVKESK come from the germline V gene. The CDR3 length is 12 residues. CDR3 nucleotide sequence: TGTGCCAGCAGCCAAGGGGGCTACACCATATATTTT. It is translated as CASSQGGYTIYF.

Of note for this clone: Other DNA variants within this sample encode the same CDR3. The chain uses TRBV15 and TRBJ2-7, with no clear D. CDR3 length: 14 amino acids. V shed 1 base and J shed 4 bases, with 11 bases lying between them. Germline V gene sequence: CDR1 LNHNV, CDR2 YYDKDF (reference sequence). The DNA for the CDR3 is TGTGCCACCAGCAGAGCAGGTGAAGGTTACGAGCAGTACTTC. This encodes CATSRAGEGYEQYF.

V is TRBV7-2 and J is TRBJ2-7; 7 nucleotides match TRBD1. The germline gives CDR1 SGHTA, CDR2 FQGNSA. This CDR3 spans 13 amino acids. After removal of 3 bases from V and 6 bases from J, the junction contained 5 bases not matched to a gene. The CDR3 is CASSFGQVSEQYF. Written as DNA, the CDR3 is TGTGCCAGCAGCTTCGGACAGGTTTCCGAGCAGTACTTC.

The chain recombines TRBV7-8 with TRBJ2-7; 7 bases line up with TRBD2. Trimming at V came to 5 bases and at J to 9 bases, leaving 10 bases not matched to a gene. The CDR3 sequence is 13 residues long. Per the germline V gene, CDR1 is SGHVS and CDR2 is FQNEAQ. CDR3 protein: CASSLGHAGVQYF. The CDR3 nucleotides read TGTGCCAGCAGCCTGGGGCACGCGGGAGTGCAGTACTTC.

This clone has more than one count but fewer than ten. In nucleotides, the CDR3 is TGTGCCAGCAGCGTGACAGGTAACGAAAACATTCAGTACTTC. It codes for CASSVTGNENIQYF. This rearrangement joins TRBV9 to TRBJ2-4, with D possibly TRBD1 on 6 matching bases. Germline loops: CDR1 SGDLS, CDR2 YYNGEE. This CDR3 is 14 amino acids long. Between the trimmed V and J ends, which lost 2 bases and 5 bases, there was a span of 11 bases.

This chain uses TRBV6-1 with TRBJ2-7, with a possible D match to TRBD2 (7 bases). The CDR3 length is 14 residues. V lost 3 bases, J lost 5 bases, and 14 bases lay in between. Looked up from germline, CDR1 is MNHNS and CDR2 is SASEGT. The CDR3 coding sequence is TGTGCCAGCAGTGACGGGGGGCGGCTCGACGAGCAGTACTTC. Translated: CASSDGGRLDEQYF.

The gene calls are TRBV4-1 and TRBJ1-2; tentative D call: TRBD1 (5 bases). CDR3 length: 15 residues. V lost 0 bases to trimming and J lost 7 bases, with 15 bases between them. CDR1 is MGHRA, CDR2 YSYEKL, per germline. The CDR3 bases are TGCGCCAGCAGCCAAGATGAGGCGGGACGGGCTGGCTACACCTTC. This codes for CASSQDEAGRAGYTF.

The genes are TRBV7-9 and TRBJ2-3; D is ambiguous. The CDR3 contains 14 residues. The V end was cut by 2 bases, the J end by 1 base, with 7 bases between. Germline loops: CDR1 SEHNR, CDR2 FQNEAQ (reference sequence). CDR3: CASSLFSGTDTQYF. CDR3 in DNA: TGTGCCAGCAGCTTATTCAGCGGCACAGATACGCAGTATTTT.

In its sample, this clone was seen a few times. V and J are TRBV18 and TRBJ1-1, with a tentative D call TRBD1 (6 bases). V was cut by 2 bases and J by 6 bases, with 7 bases left in between. CDR1 is KGHSH, CDR2 LQKENI, per germline. The CDR3 is 12 residues long. As DNA, the CDR3 is TGTGCCAGCTCACCAGACAGGTCTGAAGCTTTCTTT. Translation: CASSPDRSEAFF.

The rearrangement joins TRBV4-1 to TRBJ2-2; 7 nucleotides line up with TRBD1. The CDR3 is 17 residues long. Germline V lookup: CDR1 MGHRA, CDR2 YSYEKL. J lost 1 base, V lost 5 bases, and 10 bases had no gene match. The CDR3 coding sequence is TGCGCCAGCAGCAAAGCACGGGGACAGCAGAACACCGGGGAGCTGTTTTTT. Protein sequence: CASSKARGQQNTGELFF.

In this sample, this clone turned up a few times. V is TRBV28 and J is TRBJ2-5; TRBD2 matches 8 bases. J lost 1 base, V lost 5 bases, and 6 bases had no gene match. The CDR3 sequence is 15 residues long. In germline, CDR1 is MDHEN, CDR2 SYDVKM. CDR3: CASSPHGRGQETQYF. In DNA, the CDR3 is TGTGCCAGCAGTCCCCACGGGAGGGGCCAAGAGACCCAGTACTTC.